The 19 T cell receptor beta chains given below trace back to one sample, sequenced in a study of T cells in Graves' hyperthyroidism and ophthalmopathy. It was RNA transcripts that yielded the amplified TCR beta CDR3 regions. First-round RT-PCR with HTBI primers amplified the TCR CDR3 region. TCRdb redid the calling of the multiplex PCR reads with MiXCR, one entry per CDR3 protein. Of around 500,000 distinct CDR3 sequences in the sample, roughly 15% were seen once. Sequencing was performed on blood. These receptors all stem from a woman under 40 with Graves' ophthalmopathy.

The table lists this clonotype with many counts. This sequence joins TRBV11-2 and TRBJ1-6; 7 nucleotides agree with TRBD1. Unmatched junction bases numbered 5, after V lost 8 bases and J lost 7 bases. Germline CDR1 reads SGHAT; CDR2 reads FQNNGV. This CDR3 contains 13 residues. For the CDR3, the DNA is TGTGCCAGCCGACCGGGACAGAATTCACCCCTCCACTTT. Amino acid sequence: CASRPGQNSPLHF.

In its sample, this clonotype was seen once. The CDR3 nucleotides read TGTGCCAGCAGCTCCACGGGATCCGGCACCGGGGAGCTGTTTTTT. As protein: CASSSTGSGTGELFF. The J gene is TRBJ2-2, the V gene TRBV13; tentative D call: TRBD2 (5 bases). V was pared by 4 bases and J by 4 bases, with 13 bases between. CDR1 is PRHDT, CDR2 FYEKMQ, per germline (reference sequence). The CDR3 extends over 15 amino acids.

This chain joins TRBV11-2 and TRBJ2-2; D unclear. The CDR3 runs to 14 residues. V was trimmed by 5 bases and J by 5 bases, leaving 12 bases between them. Germline CDR1 reads SGHAT; CDR2 reads FQNNGV. The CDR3 loop reads CASSIQTGTGELFF. CDR3 nucleotide sequence: TGTGCCAGCAGCATACAGACCGGGACCGGGGAGCTGTTTTTT.

This sequence joins TRBV6-1 and TRBJ1-5; 8 bases match TRBD1. The CDR3 has 14 amino acids. CDR1 is MNHNS and CDR2 is SASEGT in the germline V gene. V was clipped by 5 bases and J by 7 bases; unmatched bases: 7. This CDR3 reads CASSPRTGWQPQHF. The CDR3 nucleotides read TGTGCCAGCAGTCCACGGACAGGGTGGCAGCCCCAGCATTTT.

The rearrangement links TRBV28 to TRBJ2-7; 7 bases match TRBD2. The CDR3 has 14 residues. Trimming at V came to 3 bases and at J to 2 bases, leaving 4 bases not matched to a gene. Germline CDR1 MDHEN, CDR2 SYDVKM. DNA for the CDR3: TGTGCCAGCAGTTTCACGGGAGGACCCTACGAGCAGTACTTC. Its protein product is CASSFTGGPYEQYF. Variable domain in full (rest from reference TRBV28 and TRBJ2-7): DVKVTQSSRYLVKRTGEKVFLECVQDMDHENMFWYRQDPGLGLRLIYFSYDVKMKEKGDIPEGYSVSREKKERFSLILESASTNQTSMYLCASSFTGGPYEQYFGPGTRLTVT.

The chain employs TRBV20-1 and TRBJ2-2; TRBD2 might be the D (5 bases). The germline V gene has CDR1 DFQATT and CDR2 SNEGSKA (reference sequence). CDR3 length equals 16 residues. The V gene lost 2 bases and the J gene lost 0 bases, with 13 bases spanning the gap. Written as DNA, the CDR3 is TGCAGTGCTAGACTTACTAGATTTTCGAACACCGGGGAGCTGTTTTTT. Residues: CSARLTRFSNTGELFF.

In this sample, this clonotype turned up a few times. The rearrangement joins TRBV28 to TRBJ1-3; D remains unclear. V gave up 4 bases and J gave up 1 base, with 8 bases separating them. CDR1 and CDR2 (germline): MDHEN, SYDVKM. The CDR3 contains 14 residues. The chain's CDR3 is CASSSPGSGNTIYF. The CDR3 bases are TGTGCCAGCAGTTCCCCCGGGTCTGGAAACACCATATATTTT.

This chain uses TRBV9 with TRBJ2-5; TRBD2 is a possible D gene (6 bases). Per the germline V gene, CDR1 is SGDLS and CDR2 is YYNGEE. V was clipped by 0 bases and J by 5 bases, with 17 bases between them. The CDR3 runs to 16 residues. CDR3 nucleotide sequence: TGTGCCAGCAGCGTAGCTGGGTCGGCGGGAAAGGAGACCCAGTACTTC. Amino acid sequence: CASSVAGSAGKETQYF. Using reference TRBV9 and TRBJ2-5 for the parts outside the CDR3, the full variable domain is DSGVTQTPKHLITATGQRVTLRCSPRSGDLSVYWYQQSLDQGLQFLIQYYNGEERAKGNILERFSAQQFPDLHSELNLSSLELGDSALYFCASSVAGSAGKETQYFGPGTRLLVL.

This clonotype has a handful of counts. V usage is TRBV20-1 and J usage is TRBJ2-5; TRBD2 matches 10 bases. The CDR3 spans 13 residues. CDR1 DFQATT and CDR2 SNEGSKA come from the germline V gene (reference sequence). The V segment lost 6 bases and the J segment 2 bases; nucleotides outside the gene matches: 3. The CDR3 is CSAQLAGQETQYF. The CDR3 DNA follows: TGCAGTGCCCAACTAGCGGGACAAGAGACCCAGTACTTC.

This clonotype was picked up many times. The V gene is TRBV27, the J gene TRBJ1-2; tentatively, D is TRBD1 (6 bases). Germline V CDR1 and CDR2: MNHEY, SMNVEV (reference sequence). V shed 3 bases and J shed 7 bases, with 27 bases lying between them. CDR3 size: 18 residues. Here the CDR3 reads CASSLRGGTQGSIAGYTF. The CDR3 DNA reads as TGTGCCAGCAGTTTGCGGGGGGGTACTCAGGGGTCGATTGCTGGCTACACCTTC.

This clonotype was observed many times. This chain's CDR3 is CASSLSGGPGYTF. The CDR3 DNA follows: TGTGCCAGCAGTTTATCAGGGGGCCCTGGCTACACCTTC. The chain recombines TRBV27 with TRBJ1-2, with 7 bases lining up with TRBD1. Germline trimming cut 0 bases from V and 7 bases from J; bases unmatched to any gene: 2. This CDR3 comprises 13 residues. From germline, CDR1 is MNHEY and CDR2 SMNVEV (reference sequence).

The rearrangement links TRBV27 to TRBJ2-1, with TRBD2 as a possible D gene (7 bases). V was cut by 7 bases and J by 8 bases, with 27 bases left in between. The length of the CDR3 is 17 residues. Germline V gene data show CDR1 as MNHEY and CDR2 as SMNVEV (reference sequence). CDR3 nucleotide sequence: TGTGCCAGCACCGTTATAGGGGGGGGGGGGGGCCCCCATGAGCAGTTCTTC. It translates to CASTVIGGGGGPHEQFF.

The table lists this clonotype with a few counts. This chain links TRBV9 with TRBJ1-6; D may be TRBD1 (5 bases). The CDR3 length is 15 residues. V was clipped by 4 bases and J by 9 bases, with 17 bases between them. Germline-derived CDR1 and CDR2 are SGDLS and YYNGEE. The CDR3 DNA follows: TGTGCCAGCAGCCTCGCCGGGACGTTGGGTTCACCCCTCCACTTT. It is translated as CASSLAGTLGSPLHF.

J is TRBJ2-5 and V is TRBV4-2, with TRBD2 matching over 9 bases. The CDR3 loop spans 17 amino acids. The V and J ends lost 4 bases and 1 base, in that order; junction bases with no gene match: 10. Germline CDR1 LGHNA, CDR2 YNFKEQ. DNA for the CDR3: TGTGCCAGCAGCCCTACAGGGGAAGCGGGAGGCCAAGAGACCCAGTACTTC. Translation: CASSPTGEAGGQETQYF.

The CDR3 DNA follows: TGTGCCAGCAGCGAAATTTACAGGGGTAGGGCTGAAGCTTTCTTT. It codes for CASSEIYRGRAEAFF. The chain combines TRBV28 with TRBJ1-1; 7 bases agree with TRBD1. CDR1 and CDR2 (germline): MDHEN, SYDVKM. Trimming cost V 6 bases and J 6 bases; bases outside gene matches: 13. This CDR3 contains 15 residues.

This clonotype was seen repeatedly, ten times or more. CDR3 DNA: TGCCACAGAGAGGAAAAGGAGACCCAGTACTTC. Translated: CHREEKETQYF. V and J are TRBV20-1 and TRBJ2-5; D remains unclear. Germline assignment: CDR1 DFQATT and CDR2 SNEGSKA (reference sequence). The length of the CDR3 is 11 residues.

The chain is built from TRBV5-4 and TRBJ1-6; 7 bases align to TRBD1. V trimming: 0 bases; J trimming: 9 bases; junction bases outside the gene matches: 6. The CDR3 spans 15 residues. CDR1 and CDR2 from the germline V gene are SGHNT and YYREEE (reference sequence). The CDR3 reads CASSLGGTDGSPLHF. The CDR3 DNA is TGTGCCAGCAGCTTGGGAGGGACAGATGGTTCACCCCTCCACTTT.

This clonotype was seen at least ten times. This sequence joins TRBV4-1 and TRBJ1-1; D is uncertain. Germline loops: CDR1 MGHRA, CDR2 YSYEKL. Trimming took 1 base from V and 0 from J, leaving 3 bases between them. The CDR3 loop spans 13 amino acids. In DNA form, the CDR3 reads TGCGCCAGCAGCCAAGTCTTGAACACTGAAGCTTTCTTT. The encoded protein is CASSQVLNTEAFF.

This clonotype was recorded many times. The chain links TRBV6-2 or TRBV6-3 to TRBJ2-1; 12 bases match TRBD2. Germline V gene data show CDR1 as MNHEY and CDR2 as SVGEGT. The CDR3 runs 16 residues. Unmatched junction bases numbered 8, after V lost 5 bases and J lost 6 bases. DNA of the CDR3: TGTGCCAGCAGTACGCGGCTAGCGGGAGGGCTCAATGAGCAGTTCTTC. It translates to CASSTRLAGGLNEQFF.